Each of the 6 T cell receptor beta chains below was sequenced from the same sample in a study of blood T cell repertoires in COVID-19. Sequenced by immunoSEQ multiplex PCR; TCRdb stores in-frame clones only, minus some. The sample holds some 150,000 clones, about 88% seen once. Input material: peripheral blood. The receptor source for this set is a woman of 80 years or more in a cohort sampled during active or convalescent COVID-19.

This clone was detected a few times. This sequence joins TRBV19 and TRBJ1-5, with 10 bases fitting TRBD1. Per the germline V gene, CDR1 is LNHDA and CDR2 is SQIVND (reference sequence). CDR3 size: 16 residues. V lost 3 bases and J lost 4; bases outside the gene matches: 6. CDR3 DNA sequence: TGTGCCAGTAGTATCTCGACAGGGGGCAAGAATCAGCCCCAGCATTTT. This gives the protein CASSISTGGKNQPQHF.

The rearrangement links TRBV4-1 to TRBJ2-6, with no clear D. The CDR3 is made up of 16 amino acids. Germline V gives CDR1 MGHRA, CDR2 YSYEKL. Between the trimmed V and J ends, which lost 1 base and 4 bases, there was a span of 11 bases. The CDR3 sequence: CASSQVPPRGANVLTF. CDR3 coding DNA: TGCGCCAGCAGCCAAGTCCCGCCTCGGGGGGCCAACGTCCTGACTTTC.

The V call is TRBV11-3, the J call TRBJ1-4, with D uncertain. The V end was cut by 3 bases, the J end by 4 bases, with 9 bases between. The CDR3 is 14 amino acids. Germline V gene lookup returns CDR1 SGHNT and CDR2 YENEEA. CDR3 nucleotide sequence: TGTGCCAGCAGCTTCCGGGATATTAATGAAAAACTGTTTTTT. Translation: CASSFRDINEKLFF.

The CDR3 is CASSLSYNEQFF. The CDR3 nucleotides are TGTGCCAGCAGCCTCTCCTACAATGAGCAGTTCTTC. V usage is TRBV7-2 and J usage is TRBJ2-1; D remains ambiguous. The V gene lost 5 bases and the J gene lost 0 bases, with 2 bases spanning the gap. Germline values: CDR1 SGHTA, CDR2 FQGNSA. CDR3 size: 12 residues.

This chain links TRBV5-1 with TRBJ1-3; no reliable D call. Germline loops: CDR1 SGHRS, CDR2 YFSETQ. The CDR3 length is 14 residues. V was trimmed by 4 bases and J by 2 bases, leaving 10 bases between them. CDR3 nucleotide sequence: TGCGCCAGCAGCCCTAGTAATACTGGAAACACCATATATTTT. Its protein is CASSPSNTGNTIYF.

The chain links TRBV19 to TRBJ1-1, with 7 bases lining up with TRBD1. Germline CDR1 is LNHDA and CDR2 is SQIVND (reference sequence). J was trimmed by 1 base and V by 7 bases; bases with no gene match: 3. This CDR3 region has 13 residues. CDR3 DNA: TGTGCCAGTATTAGACAGGGGAACACTGAAGCTTTCTTT. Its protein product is CASIRQGNTEAFF.